Listed here are 24 T cell receptor beta chains from one sample, sequenced in a study of cytomegalovirus exposure and HLA in healthy donors. Profiled with immunoSEQ multiplex PCR; TCRdb holds only in-frame clones, not every one. This sample has 110,000 or so clones, with approximately 96% found just once. Input material: PBMCs. These receptor sequences come from a woman under 30 in good health and CMV-seronegative.

Notes on this clone: Other DNA sequences from this sample encode an identical CDR3 as well. Here the CDR3 reads CASSSGLAGSTDTQYF. The CDR3 nucleotides read TGTGCCAGCAGTTCCGGACTAGCGGGGAGCACAGATACGCAGTATTTT. The chain couples TRBV27 to TRBJ2-3, with TRBD2 matching over 12 bases. V trimming: 4 bases; J trimming: 0 bases; junction bases outside the gene matches: 2. The CDR3 is 16 amino acids. CDR1 is MNHEY, CDR2 SMNVEV, per germline (reference sequence).

The V call is TRBV18, the J call TRBJ2-4, with a weak D call TRBD2 (6 bases). Looked up from germline, CDR1 is KGHSH and CDR2 is LQKENI. Trimming left V 3 bases short and J 1 base short, with 16 bases between. There are 17 residues in the CDR3. The CDR3 bases are TGTGCCAGCTCACCTGTCTGGGGAGGTGGTGCCAAAAACATTCAGTACTTC. Translation: CASSPVWGGGAKNIQYF.

The chain recombines TRBV7-2 with TRBJ1-2, with D possibly being TRBD1 (6 bases). V was cut by 2 bases and J by 2 bases, with 12 bases left in between. CDR1 is SGHTA, CDR2 FQGNSA, per germline. CDR3 size: 15 residues. CDR3 nucleotides: TGTGCCAGCAGCTTAATTCAGACAGGAAACTATGGCTACACCTTC. This gives the protein CASSLIQTGNYGYTF.

This CDR3 is CASRGRGNEQFF. In DNA form, the CDR3 reads TGTGCCAGCCGAGGGAGGGGAAATGAGCAGTTCTTC. The chain has TRBV28 and TRBJ2-1; 7 bases align to TRBD2. With 8 bases clipped from V and 7 bases from J, the junction kept 5 bases outside the gene matches. This CDR3 comprises 12 residues. The germline CDR1 and CDR2 sequences are MDHEN and SYDVKM.

The rearrangement links TRBV9 to TRBJ1-5; the match to TRBD1 covers 10 bases. Germline V gene lookup returns CDR1 SGDLS and CDR2 YYNGEE. J lost 5 bases, V lost 0 bases, and 11 bases had no gene match. The length of the CDR3 is 18 residues. Here the CDR3 reads CASSVVNRDRGCYQPQHF. In nucleotides, the CDR3 is TGTGCCAGCAGCGTAGTAAACCGGGACAGGGGTTGTTATCAGCCCCAGCATTTT.

The genes are TRBV18 and TRBJ2-6; tentative D call: TRBD2 (6 bases). This CDR3 is 18 amino acids long. The V end was cut by 8 bases, the J end by 0 bases, with 20 bases between. CDR1 and CDR2 (germline): KGHSH, LQKENI. The CDR3 sequence: CASRRPFGSGSGANVLTF. The CDR3 DNA reads as TGTGCCAGCCGTAGACCGTTCGGGAGCGGCTCTGGGGCCAACGTCCTGACTTTC.

This sequence joins TRBV27 and TRBJ1-1; D is unclear. Germline assignment: CDR1 MNHEY and CDR2 SMNVEV (reference sequence). Trimming stripped 4 bases from V and 1 base from J, with 13 bases between. The CDR3 is 15 residues long. This CDR3 reads CASSSSGVRNTEAFF. CDR3 sequence (DNA): TGTGCCAGCAGTTCCAGCGGAGTAAGGAACACTGAAGCTTTCTTT.

The chain links TRBV7-2 to TRBJ1-3, with 7 bases fitting TRBD1. The junction had 8 bases not matched to a gene; V was cut back by 5 bases and J by 4 bases. The CDR3 consists of 15 residues. The germline V gene has CDR1 SGHTA and CDR2 FQGNSA. The CDR3 loop reads CASSVGTVSGNTIYF. The CDR3 DNA reads TGTGCCAGCAGCGTTGGGACAGTTTCAGGAAACACCATATATTTT.

This clone showed up just once. The chain couples TRBV28 to TRBJ2-7; 10 bases agree with TRBD1. V dropped 6 bases and J dropped 2; count of bases not matched to a gene: 10. The CDR3 spans 16 residues. Per germline, CDR1 MDHEN and CDR2 SYDVKM. The CDR3: CASRGQGVAWAYEQYF. The CDR3 nucleotides read TGTGCCAGCAGAGGACAGGGGGTGGCATGGGCCTACGAGCAGTACTTC. Full variable domain (remainder filled in from reference TRBV28 and TRBJ2-7): DVKVTQSSRYLVKRTGEKVFLECVQDMDHENMFWYRQDPGLGLRLIYFSYDVKMKEKGDIPEGYSVSREKKERFSLILESASTNQTSMYLCASRGQGVAWAYEQYFGPGTRLTVT.

V is TRBV30 and J is TRBJ1-5, with unresolved D. Germline V gene lookup returns CDR1 GTSNPN and CDR2 SVGIG (reference sequence). The germline V and J ends were trimmed by 2 bases and 6 bases, with 14 bases remaining between them. This CDR3 contains 14 residues. DNA for the CDR3: TGTGCCTGGAGTCCTGGCAGCCCAGGTCAGCCCCAGCATTTT. Its protein product is CAWSPGSPGQPQHF.

V is TRBV7-9 and J is TRBJ1-6, with 8 nucleotides matching TRBD1. Germline values: CDR1 SEHNR, CDR2 FQNEAQ (reference sequence). Losses at the gene ends were 4 bases for V and 10 bases for J; bases not matched to a gene: 6. The length of the CDR3 is 14 residues. The CDR3 loop is CASSSGQGLSPLHF. For the CDR3, the DNA is TGTGCCAGCAGCTCCGGACAGGGATTGTCACCCCTCCACTTT.

The chain uses TRBV6-5 and TRBJ1-4; 7 bases map to TRBD1. V dropped 6 bases and J dropped 7; count of bases not matched to a gene: 11. The CDR3 covers 15 residues. CDR1 is MNHEY and CDR2 is SVGAGI in the germline V gene. Here the CDR3 DNA reads TGTGCCAGCAGATACAACACAGGGGAGCGTGAAAAACTGTTTTTT. It specifies CASRYNTGEREKLFF.

V is TRBV9 and J is TRBJ2-7, with D possibly matching TRBD2 (5 bases). CDR1 is SGDLS, CDR2 YYNGEE, per germline. The CDR3 has 16 residues. The germline V and J ends were trimmed by 4 bases and 5 bases, with 22 bases remaining between them. CDR3 nucleotide sequence: TGTGCCAGCAGCCGCCGACGATCAACGGGTAGCGACGAGCAGTACTTC. This sequence encodes CASSRRRSTGSDEQYF.

The genes are TRBV11-3 and TRBJ2-7; D might be TRBD1 (6 bases). CDR3 length: 14 residues. Germline CDR1 is SGHNT and CDR2 is YENEEA. V lost 4 bases to trimming and J lost 4 bases, with 14 bases between them. The CDR3 spells CASSSSTGRYEQYF. Here the CDR3 DNA reads TGTGCCAGCAGCTCCTCGACAGGAAGGTACGAGCAGTACTTC.

The chain couples TRBV27 to TRBJ2-1; TRBD2 agrees at 14 bases. The CDR3 contains 17 residues. CDR1 and CDR2 from the germline V gene are MNHEY and SMNVEV (reference sequence). J gave up 7 bases and V 5 bases, and 10 bases lay outside the gene matches. CDR3 sequence (DNA): TGTGCCAGCAGTCCCGCCCCGGGACTAGCGGGGGAGAATGAGCAGTTCTTC. It translates to CASSPAPGLAGENEQFF.

The chain carries TRBV15 and TRBJ2-1; a possible D gene is TRBD1 (6 bases). The CDR3 runs to 14 residues. The germline CDR1 and CDR2 sequences are LNHNV and YYDKDF (reference sequence). V lost 0 bases and J 5 bases, leaving 8 bases between the germline ends. CDR3 sequence (DNA): TGTGCCACCAGCAGAGATTCAGGGGACAATGAGCAGTTCTTC. Its protein product is CATSRDSGDNEQFF.

There are a few counts of this clone. The genes are TRBV2 and TRBJ1-5; 7 nucleotides agree with TRBD1. This CDR3 region has 13 residues. Germline values: CDR1 SNHLY, CDR2 FYNNEI. Trimming took 5 bases from V and 6 from J; bases not matched to a gene: 4. The CDR3 DNA reads TGTGCCAGCAGTACAGGGGAAGGTCAGCCCCAGCATTTT. This sequence encodes CASSTGEGQPQHF. The full variable domain, in which reference TRBV2 and TRBJ1-5 provide the parts outside the CDR3, is EPEVTQTPSHQVTQMGQEVILRCVPISNHLYFYWYRQILGQKVEFLVSFYNNEISEKSEIFDDQFSVERPDGSNFTLKIRSTKLEDSAMYFCASSTGEGQPQHFGDGTRLSIL.

V is TRBV9 and J is TRBJ2-1, with 11 bases identical to TRBD2. Germline V gene lookup returns CDR1 SGDLS and CDR2 YYNGEE. Losses at the gene ends were 4 bases for V and 4 bases for J; bases not matched to a gene: 4. The CDR3 has 15 residues. The CDR3 sequence is CASSLTSGGYNEQFF. In nucleotides, the CDR3 is TGTGCCAGCAGCTTAACTAGCGGGGGTTACAATGAGCAGTTCTTC.

The chain has TRBV7-2 and TRBJ2-2; D is possibly TRBD2 (6 bases). The V end lost 5 bases, the J end lost 4 bases, and 14 bases lay between the germline ends. This CDR3 comprises 15 residues. The germline CDR1 and CDR2 sequences are SGHTA and FQGNSA. Here the CDR3 reads CASSPLVGGTGELFF. For the CDR3, the DNA is TGTGCCAGCAGCCCATTGGTGGGGGGCACCGGGGAGCTGTTTTTT. The entire variable domain, with the rest obtained from reference TRBV7-2 and TRBJ2-2, is as follows: GAGVSQSPSNKVTEKGKDVELRCDPISGHTALYWYRQSLGQGLEFLIYFQGNSAPDKSGLPSDRFSAERTGGSVSTLTIQRTQQEDSAVYLCASSPLVGGTGELFFGEGSRLTVL.

Here the CDR3 reads CASSVDPGSRTQYF. Here the CDR3 DNA reads TGTGCCAGCAGCGTAGACCCAGGTTCAAGAACCCAGTACTTC. The V gene is TRBV9, the J gene TRBJ2-5; D not certain. The CDR3 totals 14 residues. CDR1 is SGDLS, CDR2 YYNGEE, per germline. V dropped 0 bases and J dropped 8 bases, with 14 bases sitting between them.

CDR3 DNA: TGTGCCAGCAGCGTAGGCGGTAGCGGGGGGGGTAACAATGAGCAGTTCTTC. It specifies CASSVGGSGGGNNEQFF. The V gene is TRBV9, the J gene TRBJ2-1; 11 nucleotides match TRBD2. Per germline, CDR1 SGDLS and CDR2 YYNGEE. J lost 5 bases, V lost 0 bases, and 7 bases had no gene match. This CDR3 spans 17 amino acids.

V usage is TRBV11-3 and J usage is TRBJ1-6; perhaps TRBD1 as D (5 bases). Trimming removed 3 bases at V and 11 bases at J, with 29 bases between. This CDR3 region has 19 residues. The germline CDR1 and CDR2 sequences are SGHNT and YENEEA. The DNA for the CDR3 is TGTGCCAGCAGCTTTCCCCCTCCCCGACCACCAAAACAGGCCCCACCCCTCCACTTT. As protein: CASSFPPPRPPKQAPPLHF.

The chain links TRBV6-5 to TRBJ2-5, with D possibly matching TRBD2 (5 bases). There are 14 residues in the CDR3. Deletions cut 5 bases from V and 3 bases from J, with 13 bases between. Germline-derived CDR1 and CDR2 are MNHEY and SVGAGI. CDR3 DNA sequence: TGTGCCAGCAGTCCCAACGGGGAAAAAGAGACCCAGTACTTC. Its protein product is CASSPNGEKETQYF.

The chain is built from TRBV5-4 and TRBJ2-1, with D uncertain. CDR3 length: 14 amino acids. Trimming left V 1 base short and J 7 bases short, with 12 bases between. CDR1 SGHNT and CDR2 YYREEE come from the germline V gene (reference sequence). The CDR3 DNA follows: TGTGCCAGCAGCTTGACCTCAAGCCCGAATGAGCAGTTCTTC. It specifies CASSLTSSPNEQFF.